One sample yielded the 5 T cell receptor beta chains listed below, sequenced in a study of cytomegalovirus exposure and HLA in healthy donors. The method was immunoSEQ multiplex PCR; TCRdb's version includes in-frame clones alone and lacks a portion of them. The repertoire holds over 70,000 clones, with roughly 94% as singletons. The specimen was PBMCs. The source is a woman aged 18-29 years in good health and CMV-seronegative.

The genes are TRBV5-6 and TRBJ1-5, with D hard to call. V gave up 0 bases and J gave up 3 bases, with 13 bases separating them. Per germline, CDR1 SGHDT and CDR2 YYEEEE. The CDR3 has 16 amino acids. CDR3 nucleotides: TGTGCCAGCAGCTTGGCCCCGGGTTTTGACAATCAGCCCCAGCATTTT. Protein product: CASSLAPGFDNQPQHF.

The chain carries TRBV6-1 and TRBJ2-1; perhaps TRBD1 as D (5 bases). CDR1 is MNHNS and CDR2 is SASEGT in the germline V gene. With 4 bases removed from V and 6 bases from J, the gap between germline ends came to 10 bases. The CDR3 is 13 amino acids. CDR3 amino acids: CASSVTVANEQFF. CDR3 nucleotide sequence: TGTGCCAGCAGTGTGACAGTAGCCAATGAGCAGTTCTTC.

This sequence joins TRBV28 and TRBJ2-7; 7 positions agree with TRBD1. Per the germline V gene, CDR1 is MDHEN and CDR2 is SYDVKM. Germline trimming cut 6 bases from V and 2 bases from J; bases unmatched to any gene: 13. The CDR3 is 16 amino acids. The CDR3 reads CASSHNRGLLTYEQYF. The DNA for the CDR3 is TGTGCCAGCAGCCACAACAGGGGCTTGCTTACCTACGAGCAGTACTTC.

The gene calls are TRBV9 and TRBJ1-3; the D is unclear. Germline-derived CDR1 and CDR2 are SGDLS and YYNGEE. Trimming took 0 bases from V and 4 from J, leaving 8 bases between them. The CDR3 is 14 residues long. In DNA form, the CDR3 reads TGTGCCAGCAGCGTAGGCAGCGGCGGAAACACCATATATTTT. Its protein is CASSVGSGGNTIYF.

The chain links TRBV7-9 to TRBJ2-7; D possibly corresponds to TRBD2 (6 bases). The CDR3 loop spans 13 amino acids. Germline lookup yields CDR1 SEHNR and CDR2 FQNEAQ (reference sequence). The V and J ends lost 5 bases and 3 bases respectively, with 11 bases between them. The CDR3 reads CASSLARGYEQYF. CDR3 in DNA: TGTGCCAGCAGCCTTGCGCGGGGCTACGAGCAGTACTTC.